This T cell receptor (beta chain) stems from a study of CD8+CD57+ T cells in acquired aplastic anemia. In the study overall: The sorted CD4+ and CD8+ cells yielded an average approximately 3.3 ug of DNA. Study observations and caveats: Patients versus controls showed no significant CD8+ Simpson's diversity difference. Patients and controls shared about 30 CD8+ CDR3 sequences, which appeared highly expressed in patients and within their immunodominant clones.

According to the study, genomic DNA was the template for TCR beta VDJ and CDR3 profiling. One entry per CDR3 protein results from TCRdb running MiXCR on the reads. Of around 250,000 distinct CDR3 sequences listed, roughly 82% are singletons. To note about this clonotype: Antigen unknown.

Germline lookup yields CDR1 SGDLS and CDR2 YYNGEE. Trimming took off 4 bases at V and 11 bases at J, with 24 bases between the two ends. CDR3 length equals 15 residues. Previously, flow cytometry had revealed CD8+CD57+ cell expansion in the patients chosen for sequencing. Blood samples were obtained from patients who had received no prior therapy. Sequencing was performed on sorted CD4+, CD8+, or CD8+CD57+ T cells (not recorded which) from PBMCs. The chain employs TRBV9 and TRBJ1-2; D is unresolved. The source of this sequence is a human donor with aplastic anemia. This CDR3 reads CASSIINTGELFYTF. The CDR3 DNA reads as TGTGCCAGCAGCATTATTAACACCGGCGAGCTGTTTTACACCTTC.